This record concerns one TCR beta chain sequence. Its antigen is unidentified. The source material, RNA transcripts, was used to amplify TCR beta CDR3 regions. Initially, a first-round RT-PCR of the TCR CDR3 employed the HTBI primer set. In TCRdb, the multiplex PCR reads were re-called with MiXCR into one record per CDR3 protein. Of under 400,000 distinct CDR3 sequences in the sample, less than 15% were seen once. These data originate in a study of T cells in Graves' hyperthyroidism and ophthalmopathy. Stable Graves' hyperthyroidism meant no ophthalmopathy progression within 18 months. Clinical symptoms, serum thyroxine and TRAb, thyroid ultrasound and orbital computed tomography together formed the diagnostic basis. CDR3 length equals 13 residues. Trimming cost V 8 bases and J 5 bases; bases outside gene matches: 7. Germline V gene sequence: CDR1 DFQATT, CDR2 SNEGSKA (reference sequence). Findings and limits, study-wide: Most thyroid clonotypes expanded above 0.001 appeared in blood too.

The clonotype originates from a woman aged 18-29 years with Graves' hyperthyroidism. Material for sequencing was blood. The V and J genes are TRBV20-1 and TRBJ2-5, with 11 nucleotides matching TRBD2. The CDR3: CSSGLAVAETQYF. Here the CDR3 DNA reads TGCAGTTCGGGACTAGCGGTGGCGGAGACCCAGTACTTC.